A selection of T cell receptor beta chains follows, all from one sample in a study of CD8 T cells in Susac syndrome. TCRdb re-derived calls from the immunoSEQ multiplex PCR reads in MiXCR, one entry per CDR3 protein. This table holds hundreds of thousands of distinct CDR3 sequences, about nine tenths found once. What was sequenced was CD8+ T cells from PBMCs. These receptors came from a human donor with multiple sclerosis. Both conserved end residues are part of each CDR3. The order of the fields is V gene, clone size, D gene, J gene, CDR3 protein, CDR3 DNA. D genes are given only for firm matches. Clone size appears in some rows only: once, few, many, or a class for an expanded clone.

>TRBV2|once|TRBD2|TRBJ2-5
CANIAGEETQYF
TGTGCCAACATAGCGGGAGAAGAGACCCAGTACTTC
>TRBV28|-|-|TRBJ2-5
CASSWGQEREETQYF
TGTGCCAGCAGTTGGGGCCAGGAACGGGAAGAGACCCAGTACTTC
>TRBV29-1|-|TRBD2|TRBJ2-5
CSGRNAGEWTQYF
TGCAGCGGAAGAAATGCGGGGGAGTGGACCCAGTACTTC
>TRBV13|-|TRBD2|TRBJ2-1
CASSLNGEGTRNEQFF
TGTGCCAGCAGCTTAAACGGGGAGGGGACGAGAAATGAGCAGTTCTTC
>TRBV12-3/TRBV12-4|-|-|TRBJ2-7
CASSLGGIWGTYEQYF
TGTGCCAGCAGTTTAGGTGGCATATGGGGCACCTACGAGCAGTACTTC
>TRBV4-3|once|TRBD2|TRBJ2-1
CASSQGVSGTYNEQFF
TGCGCCAGCAGCCAAGGGGTTAGCGGGACCTACAATGAGCAGTTCTTC
>TRBV4-3|-|-|TRBJ1-1
CASSQDFSVGPEAFF
TGCGCCAGCAGCCAAGATTTCAGCGTCGGGCCTGAAGCTTTCTTT
>TRBV12-3/TRBV12-4|few|-|TRBJ2-3
CASSLADTQYF
TGTGCCAGCAGTTTAGCAGATACGCAGTATTTT
>TRBV5-4|-|-|TRBJ2-3
CASSLWGTDTQYF
TGTGCCAGCAGCTTGTGGGGCACAGATACGCAGTATTTT
>TRBV27|-|TRBD1|TRBJ1-2
CASSLGQSYGYTF
TGTGCCAGCAGTTTGGGACAGTCTTATGGCTACACCTTC
>TRBV3-1|-|TRBD1|TRBJ1-5
CASSLNTGEPYSNQPQHF
TGTGCCAGCAGCCTTAACACAGGGGAACCATATAGCAATCAGCCCCAGCATTTT
>TRBV6-2/TRBV6-3|-|TRBD2|TRBJ2-1
CASTLAGVWNEQFF
TGTGCCAGTACACTAGCGGGAGTTTGGAATGAGCAGTTCTTC
>TRBV5-4|-|TRBD2|TRBJ2-3
CASSLGQREGPRDTQYF
TGTGCCAGCAGCTTGGGCCAGCGGGAGGGCCCAAGGGATACGCAGTATTTT
>TRBV4-1|few|TRBD2|TRBJ2-7
CASSQVPSRGGHHEQYF
TGCGCCAGCAGCCAAGTGCCGTCGCGGGGGGGCCACCACGAGCAGTACTTC
>TRBV7-4|-|TRBD1|TRBJ1-1
CGGQGHTEAFF
TGTGGGGGACAGGGACACACTGAAGCTTTCTTT
>TRBV9|once|-|TRBJ1-5
CASSAGDLGQPQHF
TGTGCCAGCAGCGCGGGGGATCTTGGTCAGCCCCAGCATTTT
>TRBV4-1|-|-|TRBJ2-1
CASSQDRSATTEQFF
TGCGCCAGCAGCCAAGACAGGTCGGCCACTACTGAGCAGTTCTTC
>TRBV27|few|-|TRBJ2-3
CASSWDSSTDTQYF
TGTGCCAGCAGTTGGGATTCTAGCACAGATACGCAGTATTTT
>TRBV28|-|-|TRBJ2-1
CASNSGDRSYNEQFF
TGTGCCAGCAATTCAGGAGACCGCTCCTACAATGAGCAGTTCTTC
>TRBV28|few|-|TRBJ2-1
CASSLTLYNEQFF
TGTGCCAGCAGTTTGACACTGTACAATGAGCAGTTCTTC
>TRBV3-1|-|TRBD2|TRBJ2-7
CASSFGLAAGEQYF
TGTGCCAGCAGCTTTGGACTAGCCGCTGGCGAGCAGTACTTC
>TRBV7-8|-|TRBD2|TRBJ2-5
CASSPTLAGGYQETQYF
TGTGCCAGCAGCCCCACTCTAGCGGGAGGGTACCAAGAGACCCAGTACTTC
>TRBV11-2|-|TRBD1|TRBJ1-6
CASSLDAGGNSPLHF
TGTGCCAGCAGCTTAGATGCAGGGGGGAATTCACCCCTCCACTTT
>TRBV27|-|-|TRBJ1-1
CASSLSGLMGTEAFF
TGTGCCAGCAGTTTATCTGGCCTAATGGGGACTGAAGCTTTCTTT
>TRBV5-4|few|-|TRBJ2-3
CASSLELTDSPWYDTQYF
TGTGCCAGCAGCTTGGAGCTAACGGACAGCCCATGGTACGATACGCAGTATTTT
>TRBV3-1|-|-|TRBJ2-3
CASSHPIGQPAKAGDTQYF
TGTGCCAGCAGCCATCCTATCGGACAGCCGGCCAAGGCCGGAGATACGCAGTATTTT
>TRBV7-9|-|TRBD2|TRBJ2-3
CASSTTRLAVSTDTQYF
TGTGCCAGCAGCACGACCCGACTAGCGGTTAGCACAGATACGCAGTATTTT
>TRBV6-5|-|-|TRBJ1-2
CASSYAENYGYTF
TGTGCCAGCAGTTATGCAGAAAACTATGGCTACACCTTC
>TRBV12-3/TRBV12-4|-|-|TRBJ2-7
CASSLGGPTYEQYF
TGTGCCAGCAGTTTAGGGGGGCCCACCTACGAGCAGTACTTC
>TRBV9|-|-|TRBJ1-1
CASSAWDTNTEAFF
TGTGCCAGCAGCGCATGGGACACGAACACTGAAGCTTTCTTT
>TRBV6-4|-|-|TRBJ2-5
CASSGSSEETQYF
TGTGCCAGCAGTGGGTCTAGCGAAGAGACCCAGTACTTC
>TRBV30|-|-|TRBJ2-3
CAWSRLVSTDTQYF
TGTGCCTGGAGTAGATTAGTCAGCACAGATACGCAGTATTTT
>TRBV7-9|-|-|TRBJ2-3
CASSLSKDTQYF
TGTGCCAGCAGCTTATCTAAGGATACGCAGTATTTT
>TRBV7-2|-|-|TRBJ2-3
CASSSMWGGTDTQYF
TGTGCCAGCAGCTCCATGTGGGGGGGCACAGATACGCAGTATTTT
>TRBV6-6|-|TRBD1|TRBJ2-2
CASSYSGTGFTGELFF
TGTGCCAGCAGTTACTCCGGGACAGGGTTTACCGGGGAGCTGTTTTTT
>TRBV30|-|TRBD2|TRBJ2-1
CAWEPRGVFRNEQFF
TGTGCCTGGGAACCGCGGGGGGTTTTTCGGAATGAGCAGTTCTTC
>TRBV2|-|-|TRBJ2-7
CASSEWGYEQYF
TGTGCCAGCAGTGAATGGGGCTACGAGCAGTACTTC
>TRBV19|-|-|TRBJ2-4
CASSMAAKNIQYF
TGTGCCAGTAGTATGGCCGCCAAAAACATTCAGTACTTC
>TRBV11-2|once|-|TRBJ2-1
CASSLNFGREDAGNEQFF
TGTGCCAGCAGCTTAAACTTCGGGCGGGAAGATGCAGGGAATGAGCAGTTCTTC
>TRBV30|-|-|TRBJ1-4
CAWSLTSEKLFF
TGTGCCTGGAGTCTGACGTCGGAAAAACTGTTTTTT
>TRBV19|-|TRBD2|TRBJ2-1
CASSIIAGGLNEQFF
TGTGCCAGTAGTATCATAGCGGGGGGGCTCAATGAGCAGTTCTTC
>TRBV25-1|-|-|TRBJ2-7
CASSESPVPSSYEQYF
TGTGCCAGCAGTGAATCCCCCGTACCCAGCTCCTACGAGCAGTACTTC
>TRBV7-3|-|TRBD1|TRBJ2-3
CASSTGGMSADTQYF
TGTGCCAGCAGCACAGGGGGCATGAGCGCAGATACGCAGTATTTT
>TRBV6-2/TRBV6-3|once|TRBD2|TRBJ2-1
CASSHGTSSIPEQFF
TGTGCCAGCAGCCACGGGACTAGTTCTATTCCTGAGCAGTTCTTC
>TRBV4-1|few|-|TRBJ2-2
CASSQATGTYTGELFF
TGCGCCAGCAGCCAAGCAACGGGAACTTACACCGGGGAGCTGTTTTTT
>TRBV28|-|-|TRBJ2-6
CASRPGHLPVLTF
TGTGCCAGCAGACCCGGACACCTCCCCGTCCTGACTTTC
>TRBV4-1|few|-|TRBJ2-7
CASSQDRARGGYEQYF
TGCGCCAGCAGCCAGGACCGCGCCAGGGGGGGATACGAGCAGTACTTC
>TRBV9|-|-|TRBJ2-7
CASSVWGDSYEQYF
TGTGCCAGCAGCGTGTGGGGGGACTCCTACGAGCAGTACTTC
>TRBV27|-|-|TRBJ2-7
CASSLGPGSYEQYF
TGTGCCAGCAGTTTGGGGCCGGGCTCCTACGAGCAGTACTTC
>TRBV20-1|-|TRBD2|TRBJ2-1
CSAPTTLAGYYNEQFF
TGCAGTGCCCCAACCACCCTAGCGGGTTACTACAATGAGCAGTTCTTC
>TRBV9|once|-|TRBJ2-7
CASSDAGGYEQYF
TGTGCCAGCAGCGACGCGGGTGGGTACGAGCAGTACTTC
>TRBV27|-|TRBD1|TRBJ2-3
CASSLSSGGRADTQYF
TGTGCCAGCAGTTTAAGCTCAGGGGGCAGGGCAGATACGCAGTATTTT
>TRBV7-3|-|TRBD1|TRBJ2-5
CASSETNGQVQETQYF
TGTGCCAGCAGCGAGACTAACGGACAGGTCCAAGAGACCCAGTACTTC
>TRBV6-2/TRBV6-3|-|-|TRBJ1-5
CASSLTVNQPQHF
TGTGCCAGCAGTCTAACAGTCAATCAGCCCCAGCATTTT
>TRBV27|-|-|TRBJ1-2
CASRAAGSYYGYTF
TGTGCCAGCAGGGCCGCCGGGTCATACTATGGCTACACCTTC
>TRBV4-1|-|-|TRBJ2-2
CASSQVPPLSGTGELFF
TGCGCCAGCAGCCAGGTTCCCCCCCTGAGTGGAACGGGGGAGCTGTTTTTT
>TRBV30|once|TRBD1|TRBJ2-4
CAWSGTGKNIQYF
TGTGCCTGGAGTGGGACAGGCAAAAACATTCAGTACTTC
>TRBV4-3|once|-|TRBJ1-5
CASSQDQGFNQPQHF
TGCGCCAGCAGCCAAGATCAGGGGTTCAATCAGCCCCAGCATTTT
>TRBV2|once|TRBD2|TRBJ2-2
CASSGTSGKTGELFF
TGTGCCAGCAGTGGGACTAGCGGGAAAACCGGGGAGCTGTTTTTT